This T cell receptor beta chain was recovered during a study of CD8 T cells in ankylosing spondylitis. TCRdb processed the 5' RACE reads anew with MiXCR; each CDR3 protein has one entry. The sample lists some 240,000 distinct CDR3 sequences, approximately 7.4% seen once, with approximately 15% in the top ten. From germline, CDR1 is SEHNR and CDR2 FQNEAQ (reference sequence). Trimming shortened V by 6 bases and J by 7 bases, and 10 bases separated the two germline ends. The CDR3 totals 12 residues. Study outcomes and limitations: Blood from ankylosing spondylitis patients appeared to carry a characteristic eight-variant TCR beta motif. Clones tied to disease were said to be significantly enriched in matched ankylosing spondylitis synovial fluid.

There are many counts of this clonotype. Its matching antigen is unknown. V gene TRBV7-9 combines with J gene TRBJ2-1; D is uncertain. This clonotype originated in a male donor with ankylosing spondylitis. The sequenced sample consisted of blood, either unsorted or a sorted T cell fraction (not recorded which). CDR3 nucleotide sequence: TGTGCCAGCAGTCAAGGTAGGAATGAGCAGTTCTTC. As protein: CASSQGRNEQFF.